This entry lists 26 T cell receptor beta chains sequenced from one sample in a study of blood T cell repertoires in COVID-19. Assay: immunoSEQ multiplex PCR; the TCRdb copy retains only in-frame clones and omits some. The sample carries roughly 200,000 clones, more than 70% recorded once. The specimen sequenced was peripheral blood. These receptors came from a woman between 55 and 75 years old with acute or convalescent COVID-19.

This rearrangement joins TRBV28 to TRBJ1-3; TRBD1 agrees at 8 bases. V lost 6 bases, J lost 3 bases, and 4 bases stayed unmatched. This CDR3 comprises 14 residues. The germline gives CDR1 MDHEN, CDR2 SYDVKM. CDR3 DNA: TGTGCCAGCAGCACCGACAGGGGTGGAAACACCATATATTTT. It encodes CASSTDRGGNTIYF.

The chain combines TRBV5-8 with TRBJ2-7; possible D gene TRBD1, 6 bases. Between the trimmed V and J ends, which lost 4 bases and 3 bases, there was a span of 17 bases. Germline CDR1 reads SGHTS; CDR2 reads YDEGEE. This CDR3 comprises 15 residues. CDR3 coding DNA: TGTGCCAGCAGCAGAAACAGGGTACCCTTCTACGAGCAGTACTTC. Translating it yields CASSRNRVPFYEQYF.

V usage is TRBV19 and J usage is TRBJ2-1; 7 bases align to TRBD2. CDR3 length: 15 residues. Germline CDR1 LNHDA, CDR2 SQIVND (reference sequence). J gave up 3 bases and V 4 bases, and 6 bases lay outside the gene matches. The CDR3 region is CASSNLGGVYNEQFF. The CDR3 nucleotides read TGTGCCAGTAGTAACCTGGGGGGGGTCTACAATGAGCAGTTCTTC.

The chain joins TRBV29-1 to TRBJ2-7; a possible D gene is TRBD2 (6 bases). Germline V gene data show CDR1 as SQVTM and CDR2 as ANQGSEA. Trimming removed 4 bases at V and 0 bases at J, with 7 bases between. CDR3 size: 12 residues. In nucleotides, the CDR3 is TGCAGCGTTGCGCGGGACTCCTACGAGCAGTACTTC. It encodes CSVARDSYEQYF.

This chain uses TRBV19 with TRBJ2-1; 7 bases match TRBD2. The V gene end was trimmed by 3 bases and the J gene end by 9 bases; junction bases not matched to a gene: 8. The CDR3 extends over 14 amino acids. Germline V gene lookup returns CDR1 LNHDA and CDR2 SQIVND (reference sequence). The CDR3 DNA sequence: TGTGCCAGTAGTATGGATCTTAGCGGGCGTGAGCAGTTCTTC. It translates to CASSMDLSGREQFF.

This rearrangement joins TRBV19 to TRBJ2-1; 10 nucleotides agree with TRBD2. The CDR3 length is 14 residues. V shed 8 bases and J 8 bases; nucleotides not matched to a gene: 9. The germline gives CDR1 LNHDA, CDR2 SQIVND (reference sequence). The CDR3 nucleotides are TGTGCCAGTCCGGGACTAGCGCCAACAGATGAGCAGTTCTTC. Its protein product is CASPGLAPTDEQFF. Variable domain in full (rest from reference TRBV19 and TRBJ2-1): DGGITQSPKYLFRKEGQNVTLSCEQNLNHDAMYWYRQDPGQGLRLIYYSQIVNDFQKGDIAEGYSVSREKKESFPLTVTSAQKNPTAFYLCASPGLAPTDEQFFGPGTRLTVL.

V gene TRBV5-1 combines with J gene TRBJ1-4, with 7 bases fitting TRBD1. The V segment lost 4 bases and the J segment 11 bases; nucleotides outside the gene matches: 20. CDR3 size: 17 residues. Germline V gene lookup returns CDR1 SGHRS and CDR2 YFSETQ. The CDR3 coding sequence is TGCGCCAGCAGCCAGGAACCGTCCGGGACAGCCCAGACGAAACTGTTTTTT. As protein: CASSQEPSGTAQTKLFF.

The V gene is TRBV5-4, the J gene TRBJ1-2, with no clear D. The V end was cut by 3 bases, the J end by 3 bases, with 18 bases between. This CDR3 is built from 16 residues. The germline V gene encodes CDR1 SGHNT and CDR2 YYREEE (reference sequence). The CDR3 sequence is CASSSPRGGRDYGYTF. The CDR3, as DNA: TGTGCCAGCAGCTCGCCTCGGGGAGGGCGGGACTATGGCTACACCTTC.

The chain is built from TRBV15 and TRBJ1-5; D is undetermined. V dropped 3 bases and J dropped 4 bases, with 10 bases sitting between them. The length of the CDR3 is 14 residues. CDR1 and CDR2 (germline): LNHNV, YYDKDF (reference sequence). As DNA, the CDR3 is TGTGCCACCAGCAGTCCCAACAGAAATCAGCCCCAGCATTTT. This encodes CATSSPNRNQPQHF. The full variable domain, rest sourced from reference TRBV15 and TRBJ1-5, is DAMVIQNPRYQVTQFGKPVTLSCSQTLNHNVMYWYQQKSSQAPKLLFHYYDKDFNNEADTPDNFQSRRPNTSFCFLDIRSPGLGDTAMYLCATSSPNRNQPQHFGDGTRLSIL.

Here the CDR3 DNA reads TGTGCCAGCAGCCCAGTAGGGGGAGCCCAAGAGACCCAGTACTTC. Translation gives CASSPVGGAQETQYF. This chain joins TRBV5-4 and TRBJ2-5; weak D call: TRBD1 (6 bases). Trimming shortened V by 4 bases and J by 1 base, and 14 bases separated the two germline ends. The CDR3 runs 15 residues. Looked up from germline, CDR1 is SGHNT and CDR2 is YYREEE (reference sequence). Filled out from reference TRBV5-4 and TRBJ2-5, the complete variable domain reads ETGVTQSPTHLIKTRGQQVTLRCSSQSGHNTVSWYQQALGQGPQFIFQYYREEENGRGNFPPRFSGLQFPNYSSELNVNALELDDSALYLCASSPVGGAQETQYFGPGTRLLVL.

The rearrangement uses TRBV18 and TRBJ2-7; D possibly corresponds to TRBD1 (5 bases). CDR1 and CDR2 from the germline V gene are KGHSH and LQKENI. Trimming stripped 3 bases from V and 6 bases from J, with 9 bases between. The CDR3 is made up of 12 amino acids. CDR3 sequence reads: CASSPQGTEQYF. In nucleotides, the CDR3 is TGTGCCAGCTCACCCCAGGGTACCGAGCAGTACTTC.

The V and J genes are TRBV6-5 and TRBJ2-5; 9 bases line up with TRBD2. This CDR3 is 16 amino acids long. CDR1 is MNHEY, CDR2 SVGAGI, per germline. Losses at the gene ends were 2 bases for V and 2 bases for J; bases not matched to a gene: 6. The DNA for the CDR3 is TGTGCCAGCAGTTACGGATTAGCGGGAGCTCAAGAGACCCAGTACTTC. Protein: CASSYGLAGAQETQYF.

The chain couples TRBV11-2 to TRBJ2-1; 7 bases match TRBD1. Looked up from germline, CDR1 is SGHAT and CDR2 is FQNNGV. The trim removed 3 bases at V and 0 bases at J, leaving 8 bases unmatched. The CDR3 is 17 amino acids. DNA for the CDR3: TGTGCCAGCAGCTTGGCCGGACAGGTCGGCTCCTACAATGAGCAGTTCTTC. The encoded protein is CASSLAGQVGSYNEQFF. The whole variable domain, remainder taken from reference TRBV11-2 and TRBJ2-1, is EAGVAQSPRYKIIEKRQSVAFWCNPISGHATLYWYQQILGQGPKLLIQFQNNGVVDDSQLPKDRFSAERLKGVDSTLKIQPAKLEDSAVYLCASSLAGQVGSYNEQFFGPGTRLTVL.

This sequence joins TRBV20-1 and TRBJ2-3; 9 bases line up with TRBD1. With V trimmed by 3 bases and J by 6 bases, 7 bases remained unmatched. The CDR3 sequence is 14 residues long. CDR1 and CDR2 (germline): DFQATT, SNEGSKA (reference sequence). The CDR3 bases are TGCAGTGCTAGTACAGGGGGCGCCGTGGATACGCAGTATTTT. Translating gives CSASTGGAVDTQYF.

The chain is built from TRBV20-1 and TRBJ1-2; D is possibly TRBD1 (5 bases). The ends were cut back, 3 bases at V and 4 bases at J, with 9 bases in the middle. The length of the CDR3 is 12 residues. CDR1 DFQATT and CDR2 SNEGSKA come from the germline V gene (reference sequence). The CDR3 is CSASVGGYGYTF. CDR3 DNA: TGCAGTGCTAGTGTGGGGGGCTATGGCTACACCTTC.

The rearrangement links TRBV15 to TRBJ2-7, with 10 bases matching TRBD1. CDR1 is LNHNV, CDR2 YYDKDF, per germline (reference sequence). The CDR3 spans 16 residues. Germline trimming cut 0 bases from V and 4 bases from J; bases unmatched to any gene: 6. CDR3 DNA sequence: TGTGCCACCAGCAGAGATCCCCCGGGACAGGGGTACGAGCAGTACTTC. Encoded protein: CATSRDPPGQGYEQYF.

CDR3 nucleotide sequence: TGTGCCTGGACCTCGACTAGCCGTAGCACAGATACGCAGTATTTT. Protein: CAWTSTSRSTDTQYF. The gene calls are TRBV30 and TRBJ2-3; 7 nucleotides align to TRBD2. The trim removed 4 bases at V and 0 bases at J, leaving 7 bases unmatched. Germline lookup yields CDR1 GTSNPN and CDR2 SVGIG (reference sequence). The CDR3 consists of 15 residues.

This sequence joins TRBV5-1 and TRBJ2-2, with 7 bases matching TRBD2. With V trimmed by 1 base and J by 2 bases, 5 bases remained unmatched. Germline CDR1 is SGHRS and CDR2 is YFSETQ. The CDR3 loop spans 16 amino acids. This CDR3 reads CASSLTGRTNTGELFF. Here the CDR3 DNA reads TGCGCCAGCAGCTTGACCGGGAGGACTAACACCGGGGAGCTGTTTTTT.

V gene TRBV15 combines with J gene TRBJ2-7; 7 positions match TRBD2. The CDR3 sequence is 19 residues long. J gave up 0 bases and V 8 bases, and 22 bases lay outside the gene matches. The germline gives CDR1 LNHNV, CDR2 YYDKDF (reference sequence). CDR3 nucleotide sequence: TGTGCCACCTATGGCTTAGAGCTTCGGACTAGTTCAAGCTCCTACGAGCAGTACGTC. Amino acids: CATYGLELRTSSSSYEQYV.

The J gene is TRBJ2-3, the V gene TRBV24-1; 12 nucleotides align to TRBD2. V lost 4 bases to trimming and J lost 3 bases; unmatched junction nucleotides: 7. The CDR3 loop spans 17 amino acids. Germline V CDR1 and CDR2: KGHDR, SFDVKD. The CDR3 DNA sequence: TGTGCCACCAGTGACCCCGATCTAGCGGGAGGGACAGATACGCAGTATTTT. Protein product: CATSDPDLAGGTDTQYF.

The rearrangement joins TRBV28 to TRBJ2-1; tentative D call: TRBD2 (5 bases). Germline V gene data show CDR1 as MDHEN and CDR2 as SYDVKM. V lost 3 bases to trimming and J lost 13 bases, with 10 bases between them. CDR3 length: 11 amino acids. CDR3 in amino acids: CASSFGGRQFF. The CDR3 DNA follows: TGTGCCAGCAGTTTCGGCGGGCGCCAGTTCTTC.

This chain connects TRBV12-5 to TRBJ1-1, with no clear D. Trimming took off 1 base at V and 0 bases at J, with 6 bases between the two ends. CDR1 and CDR2 from the germline V gene are LGHNT and FRNRAP. The CDR3 consists of 14 residues. The CDR3 sequence is CASGLDSLNTEAFF. The CDR3 DNA is TGTGCTAGTGGTTTGGACAGCTTGAACACTGAAGCTTTCTTT. The full variable domain, completed using reference TRBV12-5 and TRBJ1-1, is DARVTQTPRHKVTEMGQEVTMRCQPILGHNTVFWYRQTMMQGLELLAYFRNRAPLDDSGMPKDRFSAEMPDATLATLKIQPSEPRDSAVYFCASGLDSLNTEAFFGQGTRLTVV.

The chain joins TRBV11-3 to TRBJ2-4, with D hard to call. Trimming took 1 base from V and 5 from J, leaving 9 bases between them. Germline V gives CDR1 SGHNT, CDR2 YENEEA. This CDR3 has 14 residues. CDR3 DNA sequence: TGTGCCAGCAGCTTAGCCTCGGTGGAAAACATTCAGTACTTC. It encodes CASSLASVENIQYF. The full variable domain, in which reference TRBV11-3 and TRBJ2-4 provide the parts outside the CDR3, is EAGVVQSPRYKIIEKKQPVAFWCNPISGHNTLYWYLQNLGQGPELLIRYENEEAVDDSQLPKDRFSAERLKGVDSTLKIQPAELGDSAVYLCASSLASVENIQYFGAGTRLSVL.

The chain recombines TRBV5-1 with TRBJ2-3, with D hard to call. The CDR3 runs to 14 residues. Trimming removed 3 bases at V and 3 bases at J, with 11 bases between. CDR1 is SGHRS, CDR2 YFSETQ, per germline. The CDR3 nucleotides read TGCGCCAGCAGCTCTCAGGTATTAACAGATACGCAGTATTTT. Translation: CASSSQVLTDTQYF.

V is TRBV24-1 and J is TRBJ2-3; 8 nucleotides agree with TRBD1. Germline values: CDR1 KGHDR, CDR2 SFDVKD. The length of the CDR3 is 15 residues. V shed 3 bases and J 1 base; nucleotides not matched to a gene: 2. CDR3 sequence (DNA): TGTGCCACCAGTGATAGGGGACAGGGCACAGATACGCAGTATTTT. Protein sequence: CATSDRGQGTDTQYF.

This clone was counted once. J is TRBJ2-1 and V is TRBV4-1; tentatively, D is TRBD1 (6 bases). The V end was cut by 3 bases, the J end by 8 bases, with 14 bases between. The CDR3 sequence is 14 residues long. From germline, CDR1 is MGHRA and CDR2 YSYEKL. The CDR3 spells CASSQTGAGDEQFF. DNA of the CDR3: TGCGCCAGCAGCCAGACAGGAGCAGGGGATGAGCAGTTCTTC.